Following are 31 T cell receptor beta chains from one sample sequenced in a study of radiotherapy plus CTLA-4 blockade in lung cancer. This table comes from immunoSEQ multiplex PCR, and its TCRdb copy is limited to in-frame clones, with some not included. Among fewer than 40,000 clones listed, just under 80% were seen once. The source was peripheral blood, collected from a patient treated with radiotherapy plus ipilimumab. These receptor sequences come from a human donor with non-small cell lung cancer that progressed on radiotherapy plus ipilimumab.

This clone was detected only a few times. This CDR3 is CASSYGTGGASSPLHF. The CDR3 region has the DNA TGTGCCAGCAGTTACGGGACAGGGGGCGCGTCGTCACCCCTCCACTTT. V is TRBV6-5 and J is TRBJ1-6; 12 bases fit TRBD1. This CDR3 is 16 amino acids long. V lost 2 bases and J lost 10; bases outside the gene matches: 6. Germline CDR1 is MNHEY and CDR2 is SVGAGI.

This clone was counted once. The CDR3 coding sequence is TGCGCCAGCAGCCAAATTGGTCAGAACGATTACGAGCAGTACTTC. It encodes CASSQIGQNDYEQYF. The chain recombines TRBV4-3 with TRBJ2-7, with D hard to call. V lost 2 bases, J lost 4 bases, and 15 bases lay in between. CDR3 length: 15 amino acids. Germline V gene lookup returns CDR1 LGHNA and CDR2 YSLEER.

This chain links TRBV25-1 with TRBJ2-7; D perhaps matches TRBD1 (5 bases). The CDR3 is 12 residues long. The V gene lost 9 bases and the J gene lost 3 bases, with 12 bases spanning the gap. From germline, CDR1 is MGHDK and CDR2 SYGVNS. CDR3 protein: CASRQTIYEQYF. The CDR3 DNA follows: TGTGCCAGTAGACAGACCATCTACGAGCAGTACTTC.

The genes are TRBV18 and TRBJ2-1; 8 bases line up with TRBD2. Trimming at V came to 3 bases and at J to 1 base, leaving 5 bases not matched to a gene. The CDR3 has 16 residues. Germline CDR1 is KGHSH and CDR2 is LQKENI. The CDR3 spells CASSPRRGGSYNEQFF. Written as DNA, the CDR3 is TGTGCCAGCTCACCGCGACGGGGGGGTTCCTACAATGAGCAGTTCTTC.

The genes are TRBV5-1 and TRBJ2-2; 12 nucleotides agree with TRBD2. V gave up 4 bases and J gave up 2 bases; unmatched junction bases: 0. This CDR3 has 15 amino acids. In germline, CDR1 is SGHRS, CDR2 YFSETQ. For the CDR3, the DNA is TGCGCCAGCAGCGGACTAGCGGGAAACACCGGGGAGCTGTTTTTT. It translates to CASSGLAGNTGELFF.

The rearrangement links TRBV19 to TRBJ1-2; D call uncertain. Trimming cost V 1 base and J 1 base, with 4 bases left between them. In germline, CDR1 is LNHDA, CDR2 SQIVND (reference sequence). This CDR3 has 13 amino acids. CDR3 bases: TGTGCCAGTAGTATAGGGAGTAACTATGGCTACACCTTC. Translated, it gives CASSIGSNYGYTF.

V is TRBV5-4 and J is TRBJ2-7; 7 nucleotides line up with TRBD1. Per germline, CDR1 SGHNT and CDR2 YYREEE (reference sequence). Germline trimming cut 0 bases from V and 3 bases from J; bases unmatched to any gene: 6. This CDR3 is 15 amino acids long. CDR3 region: CASSLGGQAIYEQYF. The CDR3 nucleotides are TGTGCCAGCAGCTTGGGAGGACAGGCGATCTACGAGCAGTACTTC.

The CDR3 sequence: CASSAGETQYF. CDR3 nucleotide sequence: TGTGCCAGCAGCGCGGGAGAGACCCAGTACTTC. The J gene is TRBJ2-5, the V gene TRBV9, with unresolved D. Looked up from germline, CDR1 is SGDLS and CDR2 is YYNGEE. Trimming stripped 3 bases from V and 4 bases from J, with 4 bases between. CDR3 size: 11 residues.

This sequence joins TRBV9 and TRBJ2-2; 7 nucleotides line up with TRBD1. J lost 4 bases, V lost 3 bases, and 12 bases had no gene match. The CDR3 contains 17 residues. The germline V gene encodes CDR1 SGDLS and CDR2 YYNGEE. In DNA form, the CDR3 reads TGTGCCAGCAGCGCGTCGGACAGGCCGTCCCCCACCGGGGAGCTGTTTTTT. Translation gives CASSASDRPSPTGELFF.

The chain employs TRBV5-1 and TRBJ1-6; 10 bases align to TRBD1. The V gene's germline CDR1 is SGHRS and CDR2 YFSETQ. Losses at the gene ends were 0 bases for V and 10 bases for J; bases not matched to a gene: 7. This CDR3 has 16 amino acids. The CDR3 region is CASSLATGTGVSPLHF. CDR3 coding DNA: TGCGCCAGCAGCTTGGCTACCGGGACAGGGGTCTCACCCCTCCACTTT. The full variable domain, its missing parts supplied by reference TRBV5-1 and TRBJ1-6, is KAGVTQTPRYLIKTRGQQVTLSCSPISGHRSVSWYQQTPGQGLQFLFEYFSETQRNKGNFPGRFSGRQFSNSRSEMNVSTLELGDSALYLCASSLATGTGVSPLHFGNGTRLTVT.

For the CDR3, the DNA is TGTGCCAGCAGCTTAGACGGTTACCCAGAAGCTTTCTTT. Encoded protein: CASSLDGYPEAFF. The rearrangement uses TRBV11-3 and TRBJ1-1, with unresolved D. The germline V gene encodes CDR1 SGHNT and CDR2 YENEEA. V lost 0 bases and J lost 8, with 10 bases in between. The CDR3 is made up of 13 amino acids. The full variable domain, its missing parts supplied by reference TRBV11-3 and TRBJ1-1, is EAGVVQSPRYKIIEKKQPVAFWCNPISGHNTLYWYLQNLGQGPELLIRYENEEAVDDSQLPKDRFSAERLKGVDSTLKIQPAELGDSAVYLCASSLDGYPEAFFGQGTRLTVV.

The chain is built from TRBV6-1 and TRBJ1-4; 9 bases agree with TRBD1. The CDR3 sequence is 14 residues long. V lost 6 bases, J lost 10 bases, and 9 bases stayed unmatched. CDR1 is MNHNS, CDR2 SASEGT, per germline. CDR3 sequence reads: CASRQQGAQGKLFF. Written as DNA, the CDR3 is TGTGCCAGCAGGCAACAGGGGGCTCAGGGAAAACTGTTTTTT.

CDR3 sequence: CASSFGLAVSYEQYF. CDR3 coding DNA: TGTGCCAGCAGCTTCGGACTAGCGGTTTCCTACGAGCAGTACTTC. The rearrangement joins TRBV7-2 to TRBJ2-7; 10 positions match TRBD2. CDR3 length: 15 amino acids. V lost 3 bases and J lost 1; bases outside the gene matches: 3. Germline V gene lookup returns CDR1 SGHTA and CDR2 FQGNSA.

The chain combines TRBV5-4 with TRBJ2-5; tentatively, D is TRBD2 (7 bases). Germline assignment: CDR1 SGHNT and CDR2 YYREEE (reference sequence). V gave up 5 bases and J gave up 5 bases, with 16 bases separating them. The CDR3 has 14 amino acids. The CDR3 nucleotides read TGTGCCAGCAGTCGGGCGGGGGCGGGGGAGACCCAGTACTTC. Protein sequence: CASSRAGAGETQYF.

This clone was counted between two and nine times. The chain couples TRBV6-4 to TRBJ2-6; maybe TRBD1 (6 bases). The CDR3 runs to 14 residues. The germline CDR1 and CDR2 sequences are MRHNA and SNTAGT. Trimming shortened V by 8 bases and J by 2 bases, and 10 bases separated the two germline ends. The CDR3 DNA follows: TGTGCCAGCCGGACAGATACTGGGGCCAACGTCCTGACTTTC. Translation gives CASRTDTGANVLTF.

The gene calls are TRBV6-1 and TRBJ1-6; D is possibly TRBD1 (5 bases). Germline lookup yields CDR1 MNHNS and CDR2 SASEGT. Trimming took off 3 bases at V and 13 bases at J, with 19 bases between the two ends. This CDR3 spans 15 amino acids. CDR3 region: CASSEGQGRPTPLHF. CDR3 nucleotides: TGTGCCAGCAGTGAGGGGCAAGGCCGACCTACCCCCCTCCACTTT.

On this clone: One junction end does not reproduce the germline sequence, and a read error may be involved. The chain links TRBV19 to TRBJ2-2, with D uncertain. The length of the CDR3 is 14 residues. CDR1 LNHDA and CDR2 SQIVND come from the germline V gene (reference sequence). CDR3 coding DNA: TGTGCCAGTAGTTTAGATCGGAACACCGGGGAGCTGTTTTTT. Translated: CASSLDRNTGELFF.

This clone was seen a single time. This chain links TRBV4-3 with TRBJ2-3, with D perhaps TRBD2 (5 bases). Trimming stripped 4 bases from V and 6 bases from J, with 17 bases between. The CDR3 runs to 15 residues. Germline V lookup: CDR1 LGHNA, CDR2 YSLEER. The CDR3 here is CASSRPTDSPDTQYF. The CDR3 nucleotides are TGCGCCAGCAGCCGACCGACGGACTCCCCCGATACGCAGTATTTT.

The chain employs TRBV6-5 and TRBJ2-4; tentatively, D is TRBD2 (6 bases). The CDR3 is 14 residues long. CDR1 is MNHEY and CDR2 is SVGAGI in the germline V gene. V gave up 8 bases and J gave up 4 bases, with 15 bases separating them. In nucleotides, the CDR3 is TGTGCCAGCCGGGAGAGGGGATTAAAAAACATTCAGTACTTC. Translation gives CASRERGLKNIQYF.

The V call is TRBV19, the J call TRBJ2-7; D is uncertain. The length of the CDR3 is 13 residues. V shed 2 bases and J shed 1 base, with 6 bases lying between them. Per the germline V gene, CDR1 is LNHDA and CDR2 is SQIVND (reference sequence). The CDR3 reads CASSIQESYEQYF. The CDR3 DNA reads TGTGCCAGTAGTATACAGGAATCCTACGAGCAGTACTTC.

This clone was recorded a few times. The chain is built from TRBV6-5 and TRBJ1-4; TRBD1 might be the D (5 bases). Germline V gene sequence: CDR1 MNHEY, CDR2 SVGAGI. This CDR3 has 13 residues. Between the trimmed V and J ends, which lost 8 bases and 5 bases, there was a span of 12 bases. CDR3 sequence: CASGARRNEKLFF. The CDR3 DNA is TGTGCCAGCGGGGCGAGAAGAAATGAAAAACTGTTTTTT.

V usage is TRBV14 and J usage is TRBJ2-7; 9 nucleotides match TRBD1. J was trimmed by 5 bases and V by 4 bases; bases with no gene match: 6. The CDR3 covers 14 residues. Germline V gene lookup returns CDR1 SGHDN and CDR2 FVKESK. The CDR3 here is CASSRTGVNHEQYF. The CDR3 DNA reads TGTGCCAGCAGCCGGACAGGGGTTAACCACGAGCAGTACTTC.

The chain carries TRBV5-6 and TRBJ1-4; D perhaps matches TRBD1 (5 bases). Deletions cut 3 bases from V and 3 bases from J, with 12 bases between. The CDR3 loop spans 15 amino acids. Germline values: CDR1 SGHDT, CDR2 YYEEEE. CDR3 nucleotide sequence: TGTGCCAGCAGCTCCTGGGGGGGTTCTAATGAAAAACTGTTTTTT. This encodes CASSSWGGSNEKLFF. The whole variable domain, filled in from reference TRBV5-6 and TRBJ1-4, reads DAGVTQSPTHLIKTRGQQVTLRCSPKSGHDTVSWYQQALGQGPQFIFQYYEEEERQRGNFPDRFSGHQFPNYSSELNVNALLLGDSALYLCASSSWGGSNEKLFFGSGTQLSVL.

This clone was seen only once. The chain uses TRBV6-6 and TRBJ1-1, with unresolved D. Trimming cost V 5 bases and J 2 bases, with 6 bases left between them. Germline V gene data show CDR1 as MNHNY and CDR2 as SVGAGI (reference sequence). The CDR3 runs 12 residues. As DNA, the CDR3 is TGTGCCAGCAGTCCTAGTAACACTGAAGCTTTCTTT. It is translated as CASSPSNTEAFF.

The rearrangement joins TRBV10-3 to TRBJ2-5; TRBD2 matches at 10 bases. This CDR3 has 17 amino acids. After removal of 4 bases from V and 3 bases from J, the junction contained 11 bases not matched to a gene. Germline assignment: CDR1 ENHRY and CDR2 SYGVKD. CDR3 DNA: TGTGCCATCAGTGGATTAAGCGGGGGGGACCGAAAAGAGACCCAGTACTTC. Protein sequence: CAISGLSGGDRKETQYF.

The CDR3, as DNA: TGTGCCAGCAGCGTAGATCAATGGGGTGGGACAGGGATTTTGGCTAACTATGGCTACACCTTC. Its translation: CASSVDQWGGTGILANYGYTF. The V call is TRBV9, the J call TRBJ1-2; 9 bases are shared with TRBD1. Per germline, CDR1 SGDLS and CDR2 YYNGEE. The CDR3 has 21 residues. V dropped 0 bases and J dropped 0; count of bases not matched to a gene: 18.

The chain links TRBV27 to TRBJ1-5; no definite D call. The length of the CDR3 is 17 residues. V was trimmed by 5 bases and J by 1 base, leaving 18 bases between them. Germline V gives CDR1 MNHEY, CDR2 SMNVEV (reference sequence). CDR3 loop: CASSPLSIGPSNQPQHF. CDR3 DNA: TGTGCCAGCAGTCCACTATCTATAGGCCCCAGCAATCAGCCCCAGCATTTT.

The chain combines TRBV29-1 with TRBJ2-1, with 12 bases identical to TRBD1. This CDR3 contains 15 residues. V shed 6 bases, J shed 1 base, and the junction held 4 bases outside the gene matches. In germline, CDR1 is SQVTM, CDR2 ANQGSEA. In DNA, the CDR3 is TGCAGCGTCTGGGACAGGGGGCTTTCCTACAATGAGCAGTTCTTC. It is translated as CSVWDRGLSYNEQFF.

This chain joins TRBV6-1 and TRBJ1-1; D might be TRBD1 (6 bases). CDR3 length equals 14 residues. V was trimmed by 4 bases and J by 3 bases, leaving 12 bases between them. Germline assignment: CDR1 MNHNS and CDR2 SASEGT. This CDR3 reads CASSVRGPDTEAFF. The DNA for the CDR3 is TGTGCCAGCAGTGTCAGGGGTCCGGACACTGAAGCTTTCTTT.

This clone occurred a few times. The chain couples TRBV2 to TRBJ1-2, with D maybe TRBD1 (5 bases). Germline V gene data show CDR1 as SNHLY and CDR2 as FYNNEI. V lost 3 bases and J lost 7, with 12 bases in between. The CDR3 consists of 13 residues. CDR3 region: CASSEGQFVGYTF. CDR3 in DNA: TGTGCCAGCAGTGAGGGGCAGTTCGTTGGCTACACCTTC.

The V call is TRBV7-2, the J call TRBJ2-1, with D unresolved. Trimming stripped 5 bases from V and 2 bases from J, with 10 bases between. The CDR3 covers 14 residues. Per the germline V gene, CDR1 is SGHTA and CDR2 is FQGNSA. This CDR3 reads CASSPLVTYNEQFF. As DNA, the CDR3 is TGTGCCAGCAGCCCGCTAGTCACCTACAATGAGCAGTTCTTC.